The T cell receptor beta chain under discussion was sequenced for a study of T cell responses to AZD1222 COVID-19 vaccine. Whole-study findings and limits: Epitopes outside B.1.351 and B.1.1.7 mutated regions reportedly drew nearly half of spike TCRs.

Turning to this clone: Its antigen remains unknown.

The germline CDR1 and CDR2 sequences are LNHDA and SQIVND (reference sequence). J was trimmed by 2 bases and V by 6 bases; bases with no gene match: 5. The CDR3 has 16 residues. This table comes from immunoSEQ multiplex PCR, and its TCRdb copy is limited to in-frame clones, with some not included. The sample has tens of thousands of clones, 70% to 90% seen once. This chain links TRBV19 with TRBJ1-5; 12 bases are a match to TRBD1. Sequences were derived from peripheral blood, sampled on day 0 of AZD1222 vaccination. The TCR sequence derives from an adult in good health. CDR3 in DNA: TGTGCCAGTAGGGGACAGGGGGCTATGGGCAATCAGCCCCAGCATTTT. Translating gives CASRGQGAMGNQPQHF. The whole variable domain, remainder taken from reference TRBV19 and TRBJ1-5, is DGGITQSPKYLFRKEGQNVTLSCEQNLNHDAMYWYRQDPGQGLRLIYYSQIVNDFQKGDIAEGYSVSREKKESFPLTVTSAQKNPTAFYLCASRGQGAMGNQPQHFGDGTRLSIL.